This T cell receptor beta chain originates from a study of T cells in Graves' hyperthyroidism and ophthalmopathy. For this clonotype: Its antigen is unknown.

CDR1 is DFQATT and CDR2 is SNEGSKA in the germline V gene (reference sequence). This CDR3 is built from 14 residues. Trimming took 6 bases from V and 5 from J; bases not matched to a gene: 5. Amplification yielded TCR beta CDR3 regions, with RNA transcripts as the source. The TCR CDR3 was amplified in a first-round RT-PCR using the HTBI primer set. TCRdb re-called the multiplex PCR reads through MiXCR, storing one row per CDR3 protein. This sample has 800,000 or so distinct CDR3 sequences; about two fifths occur once, and the top ten carry roughly 8.3%. Study results and limitations: Also found in blood were most expanded thyroid clonotypes above 0.001.

The chain has TRBV20-1 and TRBJ1-5; 12 nucleotides align to TRBD1. This TCR came from a man aged 18 to 29 with Graves' hyperthyroidism. The sample consisted of blood. CDR3 bases: TGCAGTGCAGGGACAGGGGGCTCCTATCAGCCCCAGCATTTT. Its translation is CSAGTGGSYQPQHF.